The 18 T cell receptor beta chains presented below share a single source sample, sequenced in a study of cytomegalovirus exposure and HLA in healthy donors. 60 Vbeta and 13 Jbeta primers were used in PCR. Profiled with immunoSEQ multiplex PCR; TCRdb holds only in-frame clones, not every one. The sample shows fewer than 150,000 clones, roughly 78% of them seen only once. The sample taken for sequencing was PBMCs. These receptor sequences come from a man aged 35 to 55 in good health and CMV-seronegative.

V usage is TRBV9 and J usage is TRBJ1-1; the match to TRBD1 covers 9 bases. The CDR3 length is 16 residues. V shed 5 bases and J 6 bases; nucleotides not matched to a gene: 14. CDR1 and CDR2 from the germline V gene are SGDLS and YYNGEE. CDR3 DNA: TGTGCCAGCAGTGAGACCGCACAGGGGGCAGGCGCTGAAGCTTTCTTT. It translates to CASSETAQGAGAEAFF. The full variable domain, its missing parts supplied by reference TRBV9 and TRBJ1-1, is DSGVTQTPKHLITATGQRVTLRCSPRSGDLSVYWYQQSLDQGLQFLIQYYNGEERAKGNILERFSAQQFPDLHSELNLSSLELGDSALYFCASSETAQGAGAEAFFGQGTRLTVV.

This clone came up a few times. The chain recombines TRBV2 with TRBJ1-4; the D gene is possibly TRBD1 (5 bases). The CDR3 is made up of 14 amino acids. CDR1 SNHLY and CDR2 FYNNEI come from the germline V gene. The V end lost 6 bases, the J end lost 6 bases, and 14 bases lay between the germline ends. Written as DNA, the CDR3 is TGTGCCAGCAGATCAGGGTGGGGGGATGAAAAACTGTTTTTT. Translating it yields CASRSGWGDEKLFF.

The V gene is TRBV11-2, the J gene TRBJ2-1, with TRBD1 matching 9 bases. The CDR3 totals 14 residues. The V segment lost 4 bases and the J segment 8 bases; nucleotides outside the gene matches: 6. CDR1 and CDR2 from the germline V gene are SGHAT and FQNNGV. The CDR3 DNA follows: TGTGCCAGCAGCTCCGGGGACAGGGTTGATGAGCAGTTCTTC. Its protein product is CASSSGDRVDEQFF.

This chain links TRBV27 with TRBJ1-6, with TRBD1 as a possible D gene (5 bases). Germline V CDR1 and CDR2: MNHEY, SMNVEV (reference sequence). V lost 3 bases and J 5 bases, leaving 8 bases between the germline ends. The CDR3 is 14 amino acids. CDR3 loop: CASSFGQNNSPLHF. The CDR3 bases are TGTGCCAGCAGTTTCGGACAAAATAATTCACCCCTCCACTTT.

This chain links TRBV7-2 with TRBJ1-6, with 8 bases fitting TRBD1. V shed 4 bases and J 10 bases; nucleotides not matched to a gene: 6. Germline CDR1 reads SGHTA; CDR2 reads FQGNSA. The CDR3 spans 14 residues. In nucleotides, the CDR3 is TGTGCCAGCAGCTCCGGACAGGGTCAATCACCCCTCCACTTT. It is translated as CASSSGQGQSPLHF.

V and J are TRBV25-1 and TRBJ2-1, with D perhaps TRBD2 (7 bases). Deletions cut 1 base from V and 9 bases from J, with 16 bases between. Per germline, CDR1 MGHDK and CDR2 SYGVNS. The CDR3 spans 15 residues. CDR3 coding DNA: TGTGCCAGCAGTGAATCCCGGGGGGCCGGAATTGAGCAGTTCTTC. It is translated as CASSESRGAGIEQFF.

This chain connects TRBV28 to TRBJ2-7, with D unclear. The germline CDR1 and CDR2 sequences are MDHEN and SYDVKM. The V and J ends lost 3 bases and 2 bases respectively, with 5 bases between them. The CDR3 runs 12 residues. In DNA, the CDR3 is TGTGCCAGCAGTTTCACAGCCTACGAGCAGTACTTC. Protein product: CASSFTAYEQYF.

This clone was detected once. This specimen includes other DNA sequences encoding the same CDR3. The chain carries TRBV7-2 and TRBJ1-1, with D hard to call. The germline V gene encodes CDR1 SGHTA and CDR2 FQGNSA. This CDR3 spans 13 amino acids. V lost 1 base and J 5 bases, leaving 8 bases between the germline ends. This CDR3 reads CASSLDRGTEAFF. The CDR3 nucleotides read TGTGCCAGCAGCTTAGACCGAGGTACTGAAGCTTTCTTT.

The chain uses TRBV29-1 and TRBJ2-1; 9 positions match TRBD2. V dropped 7 bases and J dropped 8; count of bases not matched to a gene: 12. Germline V gene sequence: CDR1 SQVTM, CDR2 ANQGSEA. There are 14 residues in the CDR3. The CDR3, as DNA: TGCAGCGCCGCGGGAGGGCCTGGATTCGATGAGCAGTTCTTC. Residues: CSAAGGPGFDEQFF.

This clone was recorded a few times. J is TRBJ2-5 and V is TRBV6-6, with 8 bases matching TRBD2. The CDR3 runs to 14 residues. The germline V gene has CDR1 MNHNY and CDR2 SVGAGI (reference sequence). Losses at the gene ends were 6 bases for V and 10 bases for J; bases not matched to a gene: 13. CDR3 sequence: CASRPSGGKVGQYF. The CDR3 nucleotides read TGTGCCAGCAGACCCTCGGGGGGGAAGGTTGGCCAGTACTTC.

CDR3 sequence (DNA): TGTGCCAGCAGTGAAAGTCGGGTGGGGCGCGGTCAGCCCCAGCATTTT. This translates into CASSESRVGRGQPQHF. The V and J genes are TRBV6-1 and TRBJ1-5; perhaps TRBD1 as D (5 bases). Germline V gene data show CDR1 as MNHNS and CDR2 as SASEGT. Trimming stripped 2 bases from V and 6 bases from J, with 17 bases between. CDR3 length: 16 residues.

The chain employs TRBV5-1 and TRBJ2-3; 10 bases are a match to TRBD1. The CDR3 length is 16 residues. V shed 0 bases, J shed 1 base, and the junction held 2 bases outside the gene matches. CDR1 is SGHRS and CDR2 is YFSETQ in the germline V gene. This chain's CDR3 is CASSLGTGGGTDTQYF. As DNA, the CDR3 is TGCGCCAGCAGCTTGGGGACAGGGGGAGGCACAGATACGCAGTATTTT.

The chain is built from TRBV19 and TRBJ2-7; 8 bases are a match to TRBD2. Trimming took 6 bases from V and 0 from J; bases not matched to a gene: 4. The CDR3 runs to 14 residues. The germline V gene has CDR1 LNHDA and CDR2 SQIVND (reference sequence). This CDR3 reads CASRTSESSYEQYF. DNA for the CDR3: TGTGCCAGTAGGACTAGCGAGAGCTCCTACGAGCAGTACTTC.

The CDR3 reads CASSVNSPGGVNEKLFF. The CDR3 DNA reads as TGTGCCAGCAGTGTCAACTCACCAGGGGGCGTAAATGAAAAACTGTTTTTT. The gene calls are TRBV2 and TRBJ1-4; the match to TRBD1 covers 8 bases. The CDR3 totals 17 residues. Trimming cost V 4 bases and J 5 bases; bases outside gene matches: 12. Per the germline V gene, CDR1 is SNHLY and CDR2 is FYNNEI.

This rearrangement joins TRBV18 to TRBJ2-5; no clear D gene. This CDR3 spans 14 amino acids. Germline V CDR1 and CDR2: KGHSH, LQKENI. Trimming pared 3 bases from V and 1 base from J, leaving 9 bases between. In DNA, the CDR3 is TGTGCCAGCTCACCGACGTACAGCCAAGAGACCCAGTACTTC. This encodes CASSPTYSQETQYF.

Turning to this clone: The sample holds other DNA sequences that translate to the same CDR3. This chain connects TRBV28 to TRBJ1-3; 7 bases match TRBD1. This CDR3 is 14 amino acids long. V gave up 6 bases and J gave up 4 bases; unmatched junction bases: 6. CDR1 and CDR2 (germline): MDHEN, SYDVKM. Here the CDR3 reads CASSLDRVGNTIYF. DNA of the CDR3: TGTGCCAGCAGCCTTGACAGGGTCGGAAACACCATATATTTT. Using reference TRBV28 and TRBJ1-3 for the parts outside the CDR3, the full variable domain is DVKVTQSSRYLVKRTGEKVFLECVQDMDHENMFWYRQDPGLGLRLIYFSYDVKMKEKGDIPEGYSVSREKKERFSLILESASTNQTSMYLCASSLDRVGNTIYFGEGSWLTVV.

This clone has a handful of counts. A read error may produce the germline difference seen at one junction end. The V call is TRBV14, the J call TRBJ2-5; D is possibly TRBD2 (5 bases). This CDR3 region has 12 residues. The germline gives CDR1 SGHDN, CDR2 FVKESK. CDR3 sequence (DNA): TGTGCCAGCAGACAAGGACGGGGGACCCAGTACTTC. Translated, it gives CASRQGRGTQYF.

CDR3: CASSLGGGVGTQYF. CDR3 DNA sequence: TGTGCCAGCAGTCTAGGGGGAGGGGTTGGTACGCAGTATTTT. The chain is built from TRBV6-1 and TRBJ2-3; tentatively, D is TRBD2 (7 bases). The CDR3 consists of 14 residues. Per germline, CDR1 MNHNS and CDR2 SASEGT. Trimming shortened V by 5 bases and J by 8 bases, and 17 bases separated the two germline ends.